This is a list of T cell receptor beta chains from one sample in a study of metastatic and nonmetastatic thyroid tumors. Through MiXCR, TCRdb re-clonotyped the PCR reads. The sample gives about 53,000 clones, roughly 20% of which show up once; roughly 3.7% is in the top ten. The sequencing input was blood. The receptor source for this set is a female donor with papillary thyroid cancer or a benign thyroid nodule (not recorded which). Some clones in this sample may be carry-over from other donors' samples. Each CDR3 is given with its conserved first and last residue. Fields, in order: J gene, clone size, V gene, D gene, CDR3 protein, CDR3 DNA. The D gene is left open where the match is weak. Size tells how often a clone was seen (once, few, many) or the class of an expanded clone, and some rows leave it out.

J: TRBJ2-2
size: many
V: TRBV11-2
D: .
CDR3: CASSFTGELFF
DNA: TGTGCCAGCAGCTTCACCGGGGAGCTGTTTTTT

J: TRBJ1-4
size: .
V: TRBV18
D: .
CDR3: CASSPANRPNEKLFF
DNA: TGTGCCAGCTCACCTGCAAACAGGCCCAATGAAAAACTGTTTTTT

J: TRBJ1-2
size: many
V: TRBV3-1
D: .
CDR3: CASSHREFLGGYTF
DNA: TGTGCCAGCAGCCATCGGGAGTTTTTGGGTGGCTACACCTTC

J: TRBJ2-3
size: .
V: TRBV20-1
D: TRBD2
CDR3: CSAEASSGTSGAYFGTQYF
DNA: TGCAGTGCGGAGGCCTCCTCCGGGACTAGCGGGGCCTATTTTGGTACGCAGTATTTT

J: TRBJ2-3
size: many
V: TRBV2
D: TRBD1
CDR3: CASSVTGTGSTDTQYF
DNA: TGTGCCAGCAGTGTAACCGGGACAGGGAGCACAGATACGCAGTATTTT

J: TRBJ2-2
size: many
V: TRBV29-1
D: .
CDR3: CSVDSGNTGELFF
DNA: TGCAGCGTTGATTCTGGTAACACCGGGGAGCTGTTTTTT

J: TRBJ2-7
size: many
V: TRBV12-3/TRBV12-4
D: TRBD2
CDR3: CASSPLAGVFHEQYF
DNA: TGTGCCAGCAGTCCACTAGCGGGAGTTTTCCACGAGCAGTACTTC

J: TRBJ2-1
size: many
V: TRBV5-1
D: TRBD2
CDR3: CASRLERELHNEQFF
DNA: TGCGCCAGCAGGTTGGAGCGGGAGCTACACAATGAGCAGTTCTTC

J: TRBJ2-7
size: .
V: TRBV7-9
D: .
CDR3: CASSPGTGLDYEQYF
DNA: TGTGCCAGCAGCCCCGGGACGGGGCTAGACTACGAGCAGTACTTC

J: TRBJ2-7
size: many
V: TRBV30
D: TRBD2
CDR3: CAWSVVGGRVGEQYF
DNA: TGTGCCTGGAGTGTCGTGGGCGGGAGAGTGGGAGAGCAGTACTTC

J: TRBJ1-2
size: many
V: TRBV5-1
D: TRBD1
CDR3: CASSLVGGQGAQGYTF
DNA: TGCGCCAGCAGCTTGGTAGGGGGACAGGGGGCGCAGGGCTACACCTTC

J: TRBJ2-3
size: many
V: TRBV11-2
D: TRBD1
CDR3: CASSWDRGTDTQYF
DNA: TGTGCCAGCAGCTGGGACAGGGGCACAGATACGCAGTATTTT

J: TRBJ1-2
size: many
V: TRBV3-1
D: .
CDR3: CASSQDTGWGNGYTF
DNA: TGTGCCAGCAGCCAAGATACGGGTTGGGGTAATGGCTACACCTTC

J: TRBJ2-5
size: many
V: TRBV7-3
D: TRBD2
CDR3: CASSQTSGWQETQYF
DNA: TGTGCCAGCAGCCAGACTAGCGGGTGGCAAGAGACCCAGTACTTC

J: TRBJ2-2
size: many
V: TRBV28
D: TRBD2
CDR3: CASSFLTSGMGGELFF
DNA: TGTGCCAGCAGTTTCTTGACTAGCGGGATGGGCGGGGAGCTGTTTTTT

J: TRBJ1-1
size: many
V: TRBV7-9
D: TRBD1
CDR3: CASSRTGDTEAFF
DNA: TGTGCCAGCAGCCGTACAGGGGACACTGAAGCTTTCTTT